These 25 T cell receptor beta chains share one sample of origin, sequenced in a study of CD8+CD57+ T cells in acquired aplastic anemia (dated by TCRdb to 2016 to 2019). Sequencing used an Illumina HiSeq 2000. Genomic DNA served as template for TCR beta VDJ combination and CDR3 sequence profiling. In-frame beta chains were kept once TCRdb had trimmed the public reads at Q25 with fastp and called clones with MiXCR. Records with the same CDR3 protein are collapsed into one entry carrying the most frequent genes and DNA. This sample lists under 500,000 distinct CDR3 sequences; around 30% were detected once. Less than 0.85% of the sample lies in the top ten. Flow cytometry had shown CD8+CD57+ cell expansion in the patients selected for sequencing. Sequencing was carried out using sorted CD4+, CD8+, or CD8+CD57+ T cells (not recorded which) from PBMCs. The source of these receptors is a human donor with aplastic anemia.

In its sample, this clonotype was seen a few times. The V call is TRBV6-2 or TRBV6-3, the J call TRBJ1-1, with TRBD1 as a possible D gene (6 bases). The V gene lost 4 bases and the J gene lost 4 bases, with 13 bases spanning the gap. Germline CDR1 reads MNHEY; CDR2 reads SVGEGT. This CDR3 region has 14 residues. The CDR3 sequence: CASSSGGAGTEAFF. CDR3 DNA: TGTGCCAGCAGTTCCGGGGGGGCGGGCACTGAAGCTTTCTTT.

The genes are TRBV5-1 and TRBJ2-5; D is tentatively TRBD1 or TRBD2 (5 bases each). V was trimmed by 1 base and J by 5 bases, leaving 12 bases between them. Germline CDR1 SGHRS, CDR2 YFSETQ. This CDR3 region has 14 residues. CDR3 coding DNA: TGCGCCAGCAGCTTGACCCTCAGGGAGGAGACCCAGTACTTC. This sequence encodes CASSLTLREETQYF.

This chain uses TRBV19 with TRBJ2-5; 15 nucleotides agree with TRBD2. This CDR3 is built from 13 residues. In germline, CDR1 is LNHDA, CDR2 SQIVND (reference sequence). With 9 bases clipped from V and 10 bases from J, the junction kept 6 bases outside the gene matches. The CDR3 DNA is TGTGCCAGCACCGGGACTAGCGGGGGGAACCAGTACTTC. Translating it yields CASTGTSGGNQYF. Variable domain in full (rest from reference TRBV19 and TRBJ2-5): DGGITQSPKYLFRKEGQNVTLSCEQNLNHDAMYWYRQDPGQGLRLIYYSQIVNDFQKGDIAEGYSVSREKKESFPLTVTSAQKNPTAFYLCASTGTSGGNQYFGPGTRLLVL.

Notes on this clonotype: A clone one base away is much larger, so this may be a read error. The chain has TRBV2 and TRBJ1-2; a weak D match, TRBD1 (5 bases). Trimming left V 6 bases short and J 7 bases short, with 12 bases between. The CDR3 has 12 residues. CDR1 and CDR2 (germline): SNHLY, FYNNEI. Written as DNA, the CDR3 is TGTGCCAGCAGCCGACAGTCCTGTGGCTACACCTTC. Protein product: CASSRQSCGYTF.

This clonotype was observed a few times. This chain joins TRBV6-1 and TRBJ1-3; 7 bases align to TRBD1. The ends lost 4 bases at V and 0 bases at J; junction bases unmatched: 9. Germline V gene lookup returns CDR1 MNHNS and CDR2 SASEGT. This CDR3 is built from 17 residues. The CDR3 loop is CASSAQGQTLSGNTIYF. CDR3 nucleotide sequence: TGTGCCAGCAGTGCTCAGGGACAGACCCTCTCTGGAAACACCATATATTTT.

V gene TRBV9 combines with J gene TRBJ1-2; D remains ambiguous. CDR3 size: 14 residues. From germline, CDR1 is SGDLS and CDR2 YYNGEE. V was trimmed by 0 bases and J by 0 bases, leaving 6 bases between them. The CDR3 bases are TGTGCCAGCAGCGTAGCAGCGACTAACTATGGCTACACCTTC. Encoded protein: CASSVAATNYGYTF. The full variable domain, in which reference TRBV9 and TRBJ1-2 provide the parts outside the CDR3, is DSGVTQTPKHLITATGQRVTLRCSPRSGDLSVYWYQQSLDQGLQFLIQYYNGEERAKGNILERFSAQQFPDLHSELNLSSLELGDSALYFCASSVAATNYGYTFGSGTRLTVV.

Ten or more counts support this clonotype. J is TRBJ1-2 and V is TRBV7-8, with 11 bases matching TRBD1. CDR1 is SGHVS and CDR2 is FQNEAQ in the germline V gene. J was trimmed by 8 bases and V by 0 bases; bases with no gene match: 5. The CDR3 length is 15 residues. The CDR3 loop reads CASSLAGTGGDGYTF. The DNA of the CDR3 is TGTGCCAGCAGCTTAGCCGGGACAGGGGGTGACGGCTACACCTTC.

This clonotype was seen many times. The J gene is TRBJ1-2, the V gene TRBV2; D may be TRBD1 (5 bases). The length of the CDR3 is 14 residues. V was trimmed by 3 bases and J by 8 bases, leaving 16 bases between them. Germline values: CDR1 SNHLY, CDR2 FYNNEI. CDR3 DNA: TGTGCCAGCAGTGACGAGGGGTCAGGGTGGGGCTACACCTTC. Its protein product is CASSDEGSGWGYTF.

This clonotype was seen many times. The J gene is TRBJ1-1, the V gene TRBV25-1, with D perhaps TRBD1 (6 bases). The germline V gene encodes CDR1 MGHDK and CDR2 SYGVNS. Trimming took off 4 bases at V and 8 bases at J, with 14 bases between the two ends. The CDR3 runs to 13 residues. The CDR3 here is CASSGQGRQEAFF. DNA for the CDR3: TGTGCCAGCAGTGGGCAGGGGCGACAAGAAGCTTTCTTT.

With respect to this clonotype: A much more abundant neighbour one base away suggests this may be a read error. The rearrangement links TRBV15 to TRBJ2-2; TRBD2 agrees at 13 bases. Per the germline V gene, CDR1 is LNHNV and CDR2 is YYDKDF (reference sequence). There are 16 residues in the CDR3. The CDR3 protein is CATKTSGRAGTEELFF. CDR3 coding DNA: TGTGCCACAAAAACTAGCGGGAGGGCCGGCACCGAGGAGCTGTTTTTT.

In its sample, this clonotype was seen a few times. The rearrangement joins TRBV7-7 to TRBJ1-4; D unresolved. CDR3 size: 13 residues. Germline CDR1 reads SSHAT; CDR2 reads FNYEAQ (reference sequence). Here the CDR3 DNA reads TGTGCTAGTCTCGGAACCACCCAGGAAAAACTGTTTTTT. It translates to CASLGTTQEKLFF. Complete variable domain (other parts from reference TRBV7-7 and TRBJ1-4): GAGVSQSPRYKVTKRGQDVTLRCDPISSHATLYWYQQALGQGPEFLTYFNYEAQPDKSGLPSDRFSAERPEGSISTLTIQRTEQRDSAMYRCASLGTTQEKLFFGSGTQLSVL.

As concerns this clonotype: Possible read error: a much larger clone is one base away. The V call is TRBV24-1, the J call TRBJ1-2, with no clear D. CDR1 is KGHDR, CDR2 SFDVKD, per germline. The V end lost 4 bases, the J end lost 8 bases, and 19 bases lay between the germline ends. The CDR3 runs 15 residues. The CDR3 region has the DNA TGTGCCACCAGTGAACCCGGGAGAGACCTCTGGGGCTACACCTTC. Translating gives CATSEPGRDLWGYTF.

This clonotype was seen many times. The V and J genes are TRBV7-2 and TRBJ2-7; no clear D. V was shortened by 6 bases and J by 3 bases, with 18 bases between the two germline ends. Germline V gene sequence: CDR1 SGHTA, CDR2 FQGNSA. The CDR3 loop spans 15 amino acids. CDR3 bases: TGTGCCAGCAGTAAAACCCAGGACCCCTACTACGAGCAGTACTTC. Amino acid sequence: CASSKTQDPYYEQYF.

The V gene is TRBV30, the J gene TRBJ1-5; D gene uncertain. CDR1 GTSNPN and CDR2 SVGIG come from the germline V gene (reference sequence). Trimming cost V 0 bases and J 5 bases, with 14 bases left between them. CDR3 length: 15 residues. DNA of the CDR3: TGTGCCTGGAGTGTACCCACCCAGCGGTATCAGCCCCAGCATTTT. Its translation is CAWSVPTQRYQPQHF.

This clonotype was detected many times. At one boundary the junction diverges from the germline segment, which might be a read error. This chain uses TRBV25-1 with TRBJ1-2; TRBD1 agrees at 7 bases. This CDR3 has 12 residues. Germline values: CDR1 MGHDK, CDR2 SYGVNS. The CDR3 region is CASSETGVKAYF. CDR3 sequence (DNA): TGTGCCAGCAGCGAAACAGGGGTGAAAGCCTACTTC.

This clonotype showed up just a few times. The V call is TRBV15, the J call TRBJ1-6, with D perhaps TRBD1 (5 bases). The CDR3 spans 15 residues. Germline V gives CDR1 LNHNV, CDR2 YYDKDF (reference sequence). Between the trimmed V and J ends, which lost 0 bases and 6 bases, there was a span of 9 bases. In nucleotides, the CDR3 is TGTGCCACCAGCAGAGATAAGGGGTTTAATTCACCCCTCCACTTT. This sequence encodes CATSRDKGFNSPLHF.

The chain links TRBV24-1 to TRBJ1-5; D is perhaps TRBD1 (5 bases). Trimming took 5 bases from V and 4 from J, leaving 11 bases between them. CDR1 and CDR2 from the germline V gene are KGHDR and SFDVKD. The CDR3 loop spans 14 amino acids. The CDR3 DNA is TGTGCCACCAGTGGAACGGGGCAGAATCAGCCCCAGCATTTT. Protein: CATSGTGQNQPQHF.

On this clonotype itself: A single base separates this from a much larger clone, so it may be a read error. The rearrangement joins TRBV2 to TRBJ1-2; possibly TRBD1 for D (6 bases). This CDR3 has 15 residues. The V gene's germline CDR1 is SNHLY and CDR2 FYNNEI. CDR3 DNA: TGCGCCAGCAGCCAAGATGCAGGGACACTCTATGGCTACACCTTC. Protein: CASSQDAGTLYGYTF.

The chain combines TRBV30 with TRBJ1-4, with a tentative D call TRBD1 (5 bases). Trimming removed 7 bases at V and 6 bases at J, with 15 bases between. CDR1 and CDR2 from the germline V gene are GTSNPN and SVGIG (reference sequence). The CDR3 totals 13 residues. CDR3 sequence: CASSGGLDEKLFF. In nucleotides, the CDR3 is TGTGCCTCGAGCGGGGGACTTGATGAAAAACTGTTTTTT.

This clonotype showed up just a few times. Here the CDR3 reads CSAGGETSGSLTEQFF. For the CDR3, the DNA is TGCAGTGCTGGAGGGGAGACTAGCGGGAGTCTGACTGAGCAGTTCTTC. The chain joins TRBV20-1 to TRBJ2-1; 12 nucleotides agree with TRBD2. CDR3 length: 16 amino acids. With V trimmed by 5 bases and J by 9 bases, 14 bases remained unmatched. The germline gives CDR1 DFQATT, CDR2 SNEGSKA (reference sequence).

There are many counts of this clonotype. V gene TRBV7-8 combines with J gene TRBJ2-7; D is undetermined. The V end lost 5 bases, the J end lost 0 bases, and 5 bases lay between the germline ends. Looked up from germline, CDR1 is SGHVS and CDR2 is FQNEAQ. CDR3 length: 12 amino acids. CDR3 sequence reads: CASSPRSYEQYF. The CDR3 DNA follows: TGTGCCAGCAGCCCGCGCTCCTACGAGCAGTACTTC.

This clonotype was seen more than once but under ten times. A single base separates this from a much larger clone, so it may be a read error. The V and J genes are TRBV10-3 and TRBJ1-4; a weak D match, TRBD1 (5 bases). CDR1 and CDR2 from the germline V gene are ENHRY and SYGVKD. The CDR3 extends over 17 amino acids. The DNA for the CDR3 is TGTGCCATCAGTCCCCTCGGGGGTGGTACAACTAATGAAAAACTGCTTTTT. Its protein product is CAISPLGGGTTNEKLLF.

This clonotype is a singleton in its sample. CDR3: CATSRDTLAGGRNTGELFF. CDR3 sequence (DNA): TGTGCCACCAGCAGAGATACCCTAGCGGGGGGCCGAAACACCGGGGAGCTGTTTTTT. This chain links TRBV15 with TRBJ2-2; 11 bases agree with TRBD2. Trimming took 0 bases from V and 2 from J; bases not matched to a gene: 8. Germline values: CDR1 LNHNV, CDR2 YYDKDF (reference sequence). This CDR3 is 19 amino acids long.

The CDR3 region is CASNVDRGSYGYTF. DNA for the CDR3: TGTGCCAGTAATGTGGACAGGGGATCCTATGGCTACACCTTC. This rearrangement joins TRBV19 to TRBJ1-2; the match to TRBD1 covers 9 bases. This CDR3 is 14 amino acids long. Trimming removed 7 bases from V and 4 bases from J; junction bases left unmatched: 7. Germline CDR1 reads LNHDA; CDR2 reads SQIVND (reference sequence).

This chain connects TRBV7-6 to TRBJ1-4, with D perhaps TRBD1 (6 bases). The germline CDR1 and CDR2 sequences are SGHVS and FNYEAQ. The CDR3 is 16 residues long. Trimming took off 5 bases at V and 0 bases at J, with 13 bases between the two ends. The DNA for the CDR3 is TGTGCCAGCAGCAGAGGACAGTCTGCAACTAATGAAAAACTGTTTTTT. This encodes CASSRGQSATNEKLFF.